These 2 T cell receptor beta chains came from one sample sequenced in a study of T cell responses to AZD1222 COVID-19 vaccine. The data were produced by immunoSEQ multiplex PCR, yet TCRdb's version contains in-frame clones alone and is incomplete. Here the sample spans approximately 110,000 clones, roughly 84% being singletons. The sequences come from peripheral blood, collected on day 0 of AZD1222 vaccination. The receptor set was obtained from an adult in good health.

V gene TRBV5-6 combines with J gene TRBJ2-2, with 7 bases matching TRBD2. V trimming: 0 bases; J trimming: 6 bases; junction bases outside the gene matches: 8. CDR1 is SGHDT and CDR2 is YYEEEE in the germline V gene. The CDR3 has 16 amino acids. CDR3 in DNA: TGTGCCAGCAGCTTGGAGGGCCGACTAGCCGCCGGGGAGCTGTTTTTT. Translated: CASSLEGRLAAGELFF.

The CDR3 loop reads CASSPTGDSYEQYF. As DNA, the CDR3 is TGCGCCAGCAGCCCCACCGGCGACTCCTACGAGCAGTACTTC. V is TRBV5-1 and J is TRBJ2-7; no firm D call. The CDR3 is 14 amino acids. The V and J ends lost 4 bases and 0 bases respectively, with 11 bases between them. Looked up from germline, CDR1 is SGHRS and CDR2 is YFSETQ.